The 20 T cell receptor beta chains listed next were all sequenced from one sample in a study of CD4 T cells in relation to SARS-CoV-2 and coronaviruses. This table comes from immunoSEQ multiplex PCR, and its TCRdb copy is limited to in-frame clones, with some not included. The table shows around 15,000 clones, with around four fifths occurring only once. These receptors' antigens are unknown. Unexposed donor CD4+ T cells date from about 2011-2018, before the COVID-19 pandemic. The cells were cultured for roughly 11 days before CD4+ T cells were isolated. Sequencing input: CD4+ T cells from PBMCs, cultured in vitro. Source of these receptors: a human donor in good health.

This clone occurred a few times. The gene calls are TRBV24-1 and TRBJ1-5; no clear D. CDR3 length equals 12 residues. V lost 9 bases to trimming and J lost 7 bases, with 12 bases between them. Germline V gene data show CDR1 as KGHDR and CDR2 as SFDVKD. CDR3 amino acids: CATSLGSQPQHF. CDR3 DNA: TGTGCCACCTCCCTCGGGAGCCAGCCCCAGCATTTT.

The chain is built from TRBV10-3 and TRBJ2-5; unclear D gene. In germline, CDR1 is ENHRY, CDR2 SYGVKD. V was clipped by 2 bases and J by 4 bases, with 8 bases between them. The CDR3 spans 13 residues. CDR3 loop: CAISEGPRETQYF. Here the CDR3 DNA reads TGTGCCATCAGTGAGGGTCCCCGAGAGACCCAGTACTTC.

The chain joins TRBV5-1 to TRBJ2-1, with TRBD2 matching 12 bases. CDR3 length: 14 amino acids. Germline trimming cut 5 bases from V and 7 bases from J; bases unmatched to any gene: 4. In germline, CDR1 is SGHRS, CDR2 YFSETQ. The CDR3 here is CASSLTSGSNEQFF. As DNA, the CDR3 is TGCGCCAGCAGTCTGACTAGCGGGAGTAATGAGCAGTTCTTC.

The V call is TRBV18, the J call TRBJ2-5; D is perhaps TRBD1 (7 bases). This CDR3 region has 14 residues. The germline CDR1 and CDR2 sequences are KGHSH and LQKENI. V was cut by 0 bases and J by 4 bases, with 9 bases left in between. The CDR3 sequence: CASSPPQGGETQYF. In DNA, the CDR3 is TGTGCCAGCTCACCACCCCAGGGGGGAGAGACCCAGTACTTC.

The CDR3 is CASSLVVANEQFF. CDR3 in DNA: TGCGCCAGCAGCTTGGTTGTTGCCAATGAGCAGTTCTTC. J is TRBJ2-1 and V is TRBV5-1; D remains ambiguous. Looked up from germline, CDR1 is SGHRS and CDR2 is YFSETQ. Trimming removed 0 bases at V and 6 bases at J, with 7 bases between. The length of the CDR3 is 13 residues.

This chain uses TRBV2 with TRBJ2-3; 7 nucleotides align to TRBD2. Germline loops: CDR1 SNHLY, CDR2 FYNNEI. The ends lost 8 bases at V and 9 bases at J; junction bases unmatched: 5. The CDR3 runs to 11 residues. The DNA of the CDR3 is TGTGCCAGCGTCTCTAGCGGAACGCAGTATTTT. Protein: CASVSSGTQYF.

The chain couples TRBV15 to TRBJ2-5; 12 bases align to TRBD2. CDR3 length: 15 residues. Germline values: CDR1 LNHNV, CDR2 YYDKDF (reference sequence). V shed 1 base and J 3 bases; nucleotides not matched to a gene: 0. Here the CDR3 reads CATSRGTSGKETQYF. Here the CDR3 DNA reads TGTGCCACCAGCAGAGGGACTAGCGGGAAAGAGACCCAGTACTTC.

The chain employs TRBV7-3 and TRBJ1-2; 9 nucleotides agree with TRBD1. The CDR3 is made up of 13 amino acids. CDR1 is SGHTA and CDR2 is FQGTGA in the germline V gene. Germline trimming cut 5 bases from V and 6 bases from J; bases unmatched to any gene: 4. CDR3 DNA: TGTGCCAGCAGCCGCGGACAGGGGAATGGCTACACCTTC. Translating gives CASSRGQGNGYTF.

The chain is built from TRBV5-1 and TRBJ2-5; unclear D gene. The germline V gene encodes CDR1 SGHRS and CDR2 YFSETQ. V lost 6 bases to trimming and J lost 1 base, with 13 bases between them. The CDR3 spans 14 residues. The CDR3: CASTPDLVQETQYF. In DNA form, the CDR3 reads TGCGCCAGCACCCCGGACCTGGTCCAAGAGACCCAGTACTTC.

The chain uses TRBV10-3 and TRBJ2-7; 7 bases are shared with TRBD2. The V and J ends lost 8 bases and 1 base, in that order; junction bases with no gene match: 2. The CDR3 contains 12 residues. Germline CDR1 reads ENHRY; CDR2 reads SYGVKD. The CDR3 loop reads CAIGLDSYEQYF. DNA of the CDR3: TGTGCCATCGGACTAGATTCCTACGAGCAGTACTTC.

V and J are TRBV19 and TRBJ2-1, with 8 bases fitting TRBD2. CDR1 LNHDA and CDR2 SQIVND come from the germline V gene (reference sequence). The V segment lost 7 bases and the J segment 2 bases; nucleotides outside the gene matches: 7. This CDR3 region has 15 residues. The CDR3 sequence is CASNPGAGAYNEQFF. In DNA form, the CDR3 reads TGTGCCAGTAATCCCGGAGCGGGGGCCTACAATGAGCAGTTCTTC.

V usage is TRBV13 and J usage is TRBJ2-3, with D perhaps TRBD2 (6 bases). The germline V and J ends were trimmed by 6 bases and 5 bases, with 21 bases remaining between them. This CDR3 is built from 16 residues. Germline V gene sequence: CDR1 PRHDT, CDR2 FYEKMQ (reference sequence). CDR3 residues: CASRYTFGGFEDTQYF. The CDR3 DNA reads TGTGCCAGCAGATACACGTTCGGGGGTTTCGAAGATACGCAGTATTTT.

The rearrangement links TRBV15 to TRBJ2-7; D tentatively reads TRBD1 or TRBD2 (5 bases each). The germline gives CDR1 LNHNV, CDR2 YYDKDF (reference sequence). The CDR3 loop spans 15 amino acids. Deletions cut 3 bases from V and 3 bases from J, with 15 bases between. The CDR3 coding sequence is TGTGCCACCAGCAGCATTTGGGACGGGAACTACGAGCAGTACTTC. Translating gives CATSSIWDGNYEQYF.

The chain carries TRBV19 and TRBJ2-2; 12 nucleotides line up with TRBD1. The germline V gene has CDR1 LNHDA and CDR2 SQIVND (reference sequence). There are 16 residues in the CDR3. With V trimmed by 4 bases and J by 5 bases, 5 bases remained unmatched. The CDR3 region has the DNA TGTGCCAGTAGTAGGGGACAGGGGGCGGGGACCGGGGAGCTGTTTTTT. Protein product: CASSRGQGAGTGELFF.

J is TRBJ2-5 and V is TRBV7-9; D remains ambiguous. Germline CDR1 SEHNR, CDR2 FQNEAQ (reference sequence). CDR3 length equals 15 residues. Trimming cost V 3 bases and J 2 bases, with 13 bases left between them. The CDR3 spells CASSLDRITQETQYF. Here the CDR3 DNA reads TGTGCCAGCAGCTTGGATCGGATTACTCAAGAGACCCAGTACTTC.

Written as DNA, the CDR3 is TGTGCCAGTAGTACCGGACGGGCGAACACTGAAGCTTTCTTT. Its protein is CASSTGRANTEAFF. The rearrangement uses TRBV19 and TRBJ1-1; the D is unclear. This CDR3 spans 14 amino acids. V was cut by 4 bases and J by 1 base, with 10 bases left in between. Germline CDR1 reads LNHDA; CDR2 reads SQIVND (reference sequence).

This chain connects TRBV24-1 to TRBJ1-1, with 9 bases fitting TRBD1. The CDR3 is 17 amino acids. V shed 4 bases and J 1 base; nucleotides not matched to a gene: 9. Germline values: CDR1 KGHDR, CDR2 SFDVKD. The CDR3, as DNA: TGTGCCACCAGTGACCCCGGGACAGGGAAGAAGAACACTGAAGCTTTCTTT. Translated, it gives CATSDPGTGKKNTEAFF.

The chain is built from TRBV6-5 and TRBJ2-1; 8 bases line up with TRBD2. The CDR3 has 15 residues. V was pared by 5 bases and J by 6 bases, with 9 bases of the junction left unmatched. Germline V lookup: CDR1 MNHEY, CDR2 SVGAGI. For the CDR3, the DNA is TGTGCCAGCAGTCCAGGGACTAGAAGGGGCAATGAGCAGTTCTTC. It is translated as CASSPGTRRGNEQFF.

The rearrangement links TRBV28 to TRBJ2-1, with 9 bases identical to TRBD1. Trimming cost V 10 bases and J 4 bases; bases outside gene matches: 8. Looked up from germline, CDR1 is MDHEN and CDR2 is SYDVKM. The CDR3 runs to 14 residues. In DNA, the CDR3 is TGTGCCACCCGCTCGGGACAGGGTTACAATGAGCAGTTCTTC. This translates into CATRSGQGYNEQFF. The full variable domain, its missing parts supplied by reference TRBV28 and TRBJ2-1, is DVKVTQSSRYLVKRTGEKVFLECVQDMDHENMFWYRQDPGLGLRLIYFSYDVKMKEKGDIPEGYSVSREKKERFSLILESASTNQTSMYLCATRSGQGYNEQFFGPGTRLTVL.

This sequence joins TRBV6-2 or TRBV6-3 and TRBJ2-7; 7 nucleotides align to TRBD1. CDR3 length: 15 residues. V lost 6 bases, J lost 3 bases, and 11 bases stayed unmatched. CDR1 is MNHEY and CDR2 is SVGEGT in the germline V gene. CDR3 sequence: CASSLPQGEDYEQYF. CDR3 nucleotides: TGTGCCAGCAGCCTACCCCAGGGGGAAGACTACGAGCAGTACTTC.